These 32 T cell receptor beta chains were sequenced from one sample in a study of T-cell memory formation after mild COVID-19. Via MiXCR, TCRdb re-called the 5' RACE reads, giving one row per CDR3 protein. The sample holds under 650,000 distinct CDR3 sequences; about a sixth are singletons and the top ten take around 12%. Sequenced input: PBMCs or a T cell subset sorted from them (not recorded which). These receptors all come from an adult woman who had mild COVID-19 (a few samples of this study predate the infection). Cell type and time point are not known.

The V gene is TRBV4-3, the J gene TRBJ2-2; D uncertain. CDR1 is LGHNA and CDR2 is YSLEER in the germline V gene. This CDR3 spans 12 amino acids. The V end lost 4 bases, the J end lost 6 bases, and 6 bases lay between the germline ends. CDR3 protein: CASSPFSGELFF. For the CDR3, the DNA is TGCGCCAGCAGCCCATTCTCCGGGGAGCTGTTTTTT.

This clonotype occurred a few times. The rearrangement joins TRBV6-5 to TRBJ2-1; D may match TRBD1 or TRBD2 (5 bases each). V was pared by 0 bases and J by 5 bases, with 14 bases between. The CDR3 is made up of 16 amino acids. Germline lookup yields CDR1 MNHEY and CDR2 SVGAGI. Written as DNA, the CDR3 is TGTGCCAGCAGTTACTCCGCAGGGACCTCAAACAATGAGCAGTTCTTC. This gives the protein CASSYSAGTSNNEQFF.

The V gene is TRBV5-1, the J gene TRBJ2-3; a weak D match, TRBD2 (6 bases). The CDR3 covers 14 residues. Trimming took off 4 bases at V and 4 bases at J, with 13 bases between the two ends. Per germline, CDR1 SGHRS and CDR2 YFSETQ. In nucleotides, the CDR3 is TGCGCCAGCAGCAGTGGGGGGTCTCCAGATACGCAGTATTTT. Protein product: CASSSGGSPDTQYF.

This clonotype was picked up a small number of times. The chain has TRBV20-1 and TRBJ2-5; 8 bases are shared with TRBD2. V trimming: 6 bases; J trimming: 5 bases; junction bases outside the gene matches: 8. The CDR3 is 13 amino acids. The germline CDR1 and CDR2 sequences are DFQATT and SNEGSKA (reference sequence). The CDR3 loop is CSARRGLVETQYF. The CDR3, as DNA: TGCAGTGCGCGGAGGGGACTAGTGGAGACCCAGTACTTC.

V gene TRBV7-9 combines with J gene TRBJ1-1, with D hard to call. The CDR3 has 16 amino acids. V lost 7 bases to trimming and J lost 0 bases, with 18 bases between them. Germline-derived CDR1 and CDR2 are SEHNR and FQNEAQ (reference sequence). This chain's CDR3 is CASKGLSAPMNTEAFF. CDR3 coding DNA: TGTGCCAGCAAGGGCCTGTCAGCACCCATGAACACTGAAGCTTTCTTT.

This clonotype was seen a few times. The J gene is TRBJ2-1, the V gene TRBV7-2; D gene unclear. The germline V and J ends were trimmed by 1 base and 0 bases, with 10 bases remaining between them. The germline CDR1 and CDR2 sequences are SGHTA and FQGNSA. The CDR3 is made up of 16 amino acids. CDR3 loop: CASSLGAVSSYNEQFF. The CDR3 DNA is TGTGCCAGCAGCTTAGGGGCGGTAAGCTCCTACAATGAGCAGTTCTTC.

The chain has TRBV27 and TRBJ2-5, with 11 bases aligning to TRBD2. This CDR3 spans 16 amino acids. Per the germline V gene, CDR1 is MNHEY and CDR2 is SMNVEV (reference sequence). The trim removed 2 bases at V and 2 bases at J, leaving 4 bases unmatched. CDR3 protein: CASSLGIAGGQETQYF. The CDR3, as DNA: TGTGCCAGCAGTTTAGGAATAGCGGGAGGGCAAGAGACCCAGTACTTC.

This clonotype was detected only a few times. The chain's CDR3 is CASSQDPGINTEAFF. CDR3 bases: TGCGCCAGCAGCCAAGATCCAGGGATAAACACTGAAGCTTTCTTT. V gene TRBV4-1 combines with J gene TRBJ1-1; a weak D match, TRBD1 (5 bases). CDR3 length: 15 amino acids. V was shortened by 0 bases and J by 2 bases, with 10 bases between the two germline ends. Germline V gene data show CDR1 as MGHRA and CDR2 as YSYEKL.

The CDR3 DNA follows: TGCAGTGCTAGAGCTGCTGGGGGGCAGGCCAAAAACATTCAGTACTTC. Translated, it gives CSARAAGGQAKNIQYF. This chain links TRBV20-1 with TRBJ2-4; possibly TRBD1 or TRBD2 for D (6 bases each). V was pared by 1 base and J by 1 base, with 14 bases between. Germline V CDR1 and CDR2: DFQATT, SNEGSKA (reference sequence). The CDR3 is 16 amino acids.

V usage is TRBV9 and J usage is TRBJ2-6; tentative D call: TRBD2 (5 bases). CDR1 and CDR2 (germline): SGDLS, YYNGEE. The V and J ends lost 3 bases and 2 bases respectively, with 9 bases between them. The CDR3 loop spans 15 amino acids. The CDR3 loop reads CASSEDFAGANVLTF. The CDR3 DNA sequence: TGTGCCAGCAGCGAGGACTTCGCTGGGGCCAACGTCCTGACTTTC. The full variable domain, with the rest looked up from reference TRBV9 and TRBJ2-6, is DSGVTQTPKHLITATGQRVTLRCSPRSGDLSVYWYQQSLDQGLQFLIQYYNGEERAKGNILERFSAQQFPDLHSELNLSSLELGDSALYFCASSEDFAGANVLTFGAGSRLTVL.

The J gene is TRBJ2-3, the V gene TRBV15; TRBD2 might be the D (7 bases). Trimming pared 0 bases from V and 8 bases from J, leaving 21 bases between. Germline V gives CDR1 LNHNV, CDR2 YYDKDF (reference sequence). This CDR3 spans 17 amino acids. The CDR3 protein is CATSRDTRGGLYGTQYF. The CDR3 DNA reads TGTGCCACCAGCAGAGATACGAGGGGGGGCCTATATGGTACGCAGTATTTT.

The chain is built from TRBV10-3 and TRBJ2-7; TRBD2 matches at 9 bases. Germline V gene lookup returns CDR1 ENHRY and CDR2 SYGVKD. J lost 5 bases, V lost 4 bases, and 6 bases had no gene match. This CDR3 region has 14 residues. The CDR3: CAISVGTSSHEQYF. CDR3 DNA sequence: TGTGCCATCAGTGTAGGGACTAGCAGTCACGAGCAGTACTTC.

Many counts were recorded for this clonotype. This chain uses TRBV3-1 with TRBJ1-2, with TRBD1 as a possible D gene (5 bases). The V gene lost 0 bases and the J gene lost 4 bases, with 15 bases spanning the gap. Germline V gene lookup returns CDR1 LGHDT and CDR2 YNNKEL (reference sequence). CDR3 length equals 16 residues. CDR3 DNA sequence: TGTGCCAGCAGCCAAGACCAGCGGGGCCTCCTCTATGGCTACACCTTC. Its protein is CASSQDQRGLLYGYTF.

The chain is built from TRBV6-5 and TRBJ2-5; TRBD2 matches 11 bases. The junction had 6 bases not matched to a gene; V was cut back by 2 bases and J by 4 bases. Per the germline V gene, CDR1 is MNHEY and CDR2 is SVGAGI. The CDR3 has 16 amino acids. The CDR3: CASSYGSGGAGETQYF. In nucleotides, the CDR3 is TGTGCCAGCAGTTACGGTAGCGGGGGGGCCGGAGAGACCCAGTACTTC.

V and J are TRBV24-1 and TRBJ2-1; D is unclear. The CDR3 is made up of 14 amino acids. Germline CDR1 reads KGHDR; CDR2 reads SFDVKD. Between the trimmed V and J ends, which lost 6 bases and 9 bases, there was a span of 17 bases. In DNA, the CDR3 is TGTGCCACCAGTACCCTTGGGGAATCGGGTGAGCAGTTCTTC. Residues: CATSTLGESGEQFF.

The V and J genes are TRBV7-9 and TRBJ1-5; TRBD1 matches at 10 bases. Germline V gives CDR1 SEHNR, CDR2 FQNEAQ (reference sequence). CDR3 size: 16 residues. V trimming: 5 bases; J trimming: 5 bases; junction bases outside the gene matches: 9. CDR3 sequence reads: CASSEGTGARHQPQHF. The CDR3 nucleotides read TGTGCCAGCAGCGAAGGGACAGGGGCAAGGCATCAGCCCCAGCATTTT.

This clonotype was detected only a few times. V and J are TRBV7-9 and TRBJ2-7, with TRBD2 matching 10 bases. This CDR3 spans 16 amino acids. Per germline, CDR1 SEHNR and CDR2 FQNEAQ (reference sequence). V lost 6 bases to trimming and J lost 0 bases; unmatched junction nucleotides: 8. CDR3 nucleotide sequence: TGTGCCAGCAGTTGGTTGGAGCGGGAGGGCTCCTACGAGCAGTACTTC. Translation: CASSWLEREGSYEQYF.

This clonotype has more than one count but fewer than ten. This sequence joins TRBV5-1 and TRBJ2-5, with D unresolved. The CDR3 length is 14 residues. Germline CDR1 SGHRS, CDR2 YFSETQ. V gave up 5 bases and J gave up 2 bases, with 13 bases separating them. CDR3 in amino acids: CASSWVKVQETQYF. CDR3 nucleotide sequence: TGCGCCAGCAGTTGGGTAAAAGTACAAGAGACCCAGTACTTC.

Ten or more counts support this clonotype. This chain uses TRBV12-3 or TRBV12-4 with TRBJ2-4; possible D gene TRBD2, 5 bases. The CDR3 is 14 residues long. V lost 2 bases and J 1 base, leaving 6 bases between the germline ends. The DNA for the CDR3 is TGTGCCAGCAGTTTACGAGGGGCCAAAAACATTCAGTACTTC. Its protein product is CASSLRGAKNIQYF.

V gene TRBV7-9 combines with J gene TRBJ2-7; D might be TRBD1 (6 bases). Germline CDR1 is SEHNR and CDR2 is FQNEAQ (reference sequence). This CDR3 has 15 amino acids. Trimming took 4 bases from V and 4 from J, leaving 17 bases between them. CDR3 residues: CASSYYSGQQYEQYF. The CDR3 DNA sequence: TGTGCCAGCAGCTACTACTCGGGACAACAGTACGAGCAGTACTTC.

This clonotype was counted ten times or more. The chain uses TRBV5-5 and TRBJ2-1; 8 nucleotides align to TRBD2. V lost 4 bases, J lost 9 bases, and 15 bases stayed unmatched. The CDR3 covers 16 residues. Germline V gene data show CDR1 as SGHKS and CDR2 as YYEKEE (reference sequence). CDR3 protein: CASSRTSPVVFGEQFF. CDR3 DNA sequence: TGTGCCAGCAGCAGGACTAGCCCCGTGGTTTTCGGTGAGCAGTTCTTC.

This chain uses TRBV11-2 with TRBJ2-1, with no clear D. There are 15 residues in the CDR3. Looked up from germline, CDR1 is SGHAT and CDR2 is FQNNGV. Deletions cut 4 bases from V and 3 bases from J, with 13 bases between. The CDR3 sequence is CASSSGPSYYNEQFF. CDR3 DNA sequence: TGTGCCAGCAGCTCCGGGCCTTCTTACTACAATGAGCAGTTCTTC.

This clonotype was detected a few times. The chain uses TRBV7-3 and TRBJ2-6; no clear D gene. The germline V gene encodes CDR1 SGHTA and CDR2 FQGTGA. V lost 5 bases, J lost 2 bases, and 7 bases lay in between. There are 14 residues in the CDR3. DNA for the CDR3: TGTGCCAGCAGCCGAGGAACTGGGGCCAACGTCCTGACTTTC. Protein product: CASSRGTGANVLTF. Together with reference TRBV7-3 and TRBJ2-6, the CDR3 gives the full variable domain: GAGVSQTPSNKVTEKGKYVELRCDPISGHTALYWYRQSLGQGPEFLIYFQGTGAADDSGLPNDRFFAVRPEGSVSTLKIQRTERGDSAVYLCASSRGTGANVLTFGAGSRLTVL.

The table lists this clonotype with a count of one. The rearrangement links TRBV6-5 to TRBJ1-2, with D maybe TRBD1 (6 bases). The CDR3 runs 17 residues. The V end was cut by 4 bases, the J end by 4 bases, with 22 bases between. Germline V gene lookup returns CDR1 MNHEY and CDR2 SVGAGI. The chain's CDR3 is CASSSTPTGGPVYGYTF. CDR3 nucleotide sequence: TGTGCCAGCAGTTCAACCCCGACCGGGGGGCCCGTCTATGGCTACACCTTC.

This clonotype has just a few counts. The chain employs TRBV4-3 and TRBJ2-3; the D is unclear. The CDR3 loop spans 14 amino acids. The germline V gene encodes CDR1 LGHNA and CDR2 YSLEER. V lost 4 bases to trimming and J lost 5 bases, with 13 bases between them. CDR3 bases: TGCGCCAGCAGCCCAACCGGAGTCCAAGATACGCAGTATTTT. Protein sequence: CASSPTGVQDTQYF.

In DNA form, the CDR3 reads TGCGCCAGCAGCCAAGTGCACAGTCCCTGGGAGCAGTACTTC. This translates into CASSQVHSPWEQYF. This chain connects TRBV4-1 to TRBJ2-7; no firm D call. Trimming pared 1 base from V and 7 bases from J, leaving 14 bases between. This CDR3 has 14 residues. CDR1 and CDR2 (germline): MGHRA, YSYEKL.

V usage is TRBV20-1 and J usage is TRBJ1-3, with D unresolved. Germline V gives CDR1 DFQATT, CDR2 SNEGSKA (reference sequence). Trimming removed 3 bases at V and 0 bases at J, with 12 bases between. The CDR3 contains 15 residues. CDR3 sequence: CSASVRVSSGNTIYF. The CDR3 region has the DNA TGCAGTGCTAGCGTGAGGGTGAGCTCTGGAAACACCATATATTTT.

The CDR3 region is CASSFVEYVEQFF. For the CDR3, the DNA is TGTGCCAGCAGCTTCGTTGAATATGTTGAGCAGTTCTTC. The V and J genes are TRBV7-9 and TRBJ2-1; no definite D call. Between the trimmed V and J ends, which lost 3 bases and 9 bases, there was a span of 12 bases. Germline values: CDR1 SEHNR, CDR2 FQNEAQ (reference sequence). The CDR3 is made up of 13 amino acids.

The chain joins TRBV9 to TRBJ2-1; D gene unclear. In germline, CDR1 is SGDLS, CDR2 YYNGEE. CDR3 length: 12 amino acids. Trimming removed 7 bases at V and 5 bases at J, with 10 bases between. CDR3 protein: CASALMDNEQFF. The CDR3 nucleotides are TGTGCCAGCGCATTAATGGACAATGAGCAGTTCTTC.

This clonotype was detected only a few times. V and J are TRBV29-1 and TRBJ1-1; tentative D call: TRBD1 (6 bases). Trimming removed 7 bases at V and 2 bases at J, with 14 bases between. The V gene's germline CDR1 is SQVTM and CDR2 ANQGSEA. The CDR3 covers 13 residues. The CDR3 protein is CSAGQGSNTEAFF. Here the CDR3 DNA reads TGCAGCGCTGGGCAGGGGTCCAACACTGAAGCTTTCTTT.

This clonotype was picked up many times. This chain uses TRBV7-2 with TRBJ2-7, with TRBD1 as a possible D gene (6 bases). Trimming removed 4 bases at V and 1 base at J, with 17 bases between. From germline, CDR1 is SGHTA and CDR2 FQGNSA. The CDR3 is made up of 16 amino acids. As DNA, the CDR3 is TGTGCCAGCAGCTCGCAGGGGATGTCGGGGTCCTACGAGCAGTACTTC. Amino acid sequence: CASSSQGMSGSYEQYF. Drawing the rest from reference TRBV7-2 and TRBJ2-7, the complete variable domain is GAGVSQSPSNKVTEKGKDVELRCDPISGHTALYWYRQSLGQGLEFLIYFQGNSAPDKSGLPSDRFSAERTGGSVSTLTIQRTQQEDSAVYLCASSSQGMSGSYEQYFGPGTRLTVT.

This clonotype was detected only a few times. This chain uses TRBV24-1 with TRBJ2-1; 13 nucleotides align to TRBD2. This CDR3 comprises 17 residues. The V segment lost 3 bases and the J segment 9 bases; nucleotides outside the gene matches: 10. Looked up from germline, CDR1 is KGHDR and CDR2 is SFDVKD. CDR3 amino acids: CATSDPPLAGGPGEQFF. The DNA for the CDR3 is TGTGCCACCAGTGATCCCCCACTAGCGGGGGGGCCGGGTGAGCAGTTCTTC.